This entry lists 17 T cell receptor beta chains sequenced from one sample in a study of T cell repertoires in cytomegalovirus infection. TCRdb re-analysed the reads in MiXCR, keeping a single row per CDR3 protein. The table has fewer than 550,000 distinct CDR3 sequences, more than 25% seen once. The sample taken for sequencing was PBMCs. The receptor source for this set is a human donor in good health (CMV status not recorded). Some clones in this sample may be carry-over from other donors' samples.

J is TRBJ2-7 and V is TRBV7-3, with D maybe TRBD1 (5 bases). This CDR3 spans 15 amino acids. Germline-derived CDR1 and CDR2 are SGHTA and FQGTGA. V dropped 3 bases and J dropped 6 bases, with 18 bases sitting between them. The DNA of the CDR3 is TGTGCCAGCAGCTTGGTGGGGCCGGCAGAAAGCGAGCAGTACTTC. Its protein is CASSLVGPAESEQYF.

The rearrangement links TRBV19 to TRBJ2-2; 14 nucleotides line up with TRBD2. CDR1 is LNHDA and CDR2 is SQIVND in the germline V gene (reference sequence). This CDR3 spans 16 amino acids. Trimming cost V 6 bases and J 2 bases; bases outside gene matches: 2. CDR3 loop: CASRGTSGSNTGELFF. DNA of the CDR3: TGTGCCAGTAGAGGGACTAGCGGGAGTAACACCGGGGAGCTGTTTTTT.

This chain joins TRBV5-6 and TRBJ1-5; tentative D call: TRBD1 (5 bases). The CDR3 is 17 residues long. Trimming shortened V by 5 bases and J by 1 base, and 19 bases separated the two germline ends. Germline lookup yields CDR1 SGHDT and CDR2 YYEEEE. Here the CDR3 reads CASRRGGGGGSNQPQHF. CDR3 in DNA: TGTGCCAGCAGGCGTGGGGGGGGGGGGGGGAGCAATCAGCCCCAGCATTTT.

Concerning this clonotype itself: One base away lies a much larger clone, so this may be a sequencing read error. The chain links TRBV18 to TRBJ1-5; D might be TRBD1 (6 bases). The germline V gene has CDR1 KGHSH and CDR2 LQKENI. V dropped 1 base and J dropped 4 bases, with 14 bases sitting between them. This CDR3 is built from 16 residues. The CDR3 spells CASSPQIDRSNQPQHF. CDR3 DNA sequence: TGTGCCAGCTCACCACAGATAGACAGGTCGAATCAGCCCCAGCATTTT.

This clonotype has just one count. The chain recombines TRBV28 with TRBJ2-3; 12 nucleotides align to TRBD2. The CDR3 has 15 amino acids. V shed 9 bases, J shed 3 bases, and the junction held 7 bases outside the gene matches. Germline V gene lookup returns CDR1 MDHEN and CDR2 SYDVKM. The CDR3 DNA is TGTGCCAGTCGACTAGCGGGAGACCATACAGATACGCAGTATTTT. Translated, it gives CASRLAGDHTDTQYF.

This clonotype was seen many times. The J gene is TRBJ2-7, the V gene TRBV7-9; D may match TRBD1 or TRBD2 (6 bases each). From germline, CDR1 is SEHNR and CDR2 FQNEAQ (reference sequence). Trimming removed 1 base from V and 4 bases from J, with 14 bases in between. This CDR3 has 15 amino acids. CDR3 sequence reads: CASSLGEGGRYEQYF. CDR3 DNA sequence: TGTGCCAGCAGCTTAGGAGAGGGGGGAAGGTACGAGCAGTACTTC.

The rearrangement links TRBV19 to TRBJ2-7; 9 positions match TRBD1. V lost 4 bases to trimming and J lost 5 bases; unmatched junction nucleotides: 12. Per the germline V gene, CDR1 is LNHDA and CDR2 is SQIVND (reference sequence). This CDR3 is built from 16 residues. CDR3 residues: CASSSNPGTGSNEQYF. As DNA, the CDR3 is TGTGCCAGTAGTAGCAATCCCGGGACAGGGTCCAACGAGCAGTACTTC. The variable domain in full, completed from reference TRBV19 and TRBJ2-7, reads DGGITQSPKYLFRKEGQNVTLSCEQNLNHDAMYWYRQDPGQGLRLIYYSQIVNDFQKGDIAEGYSVSREKKESFPLTVTSAQKNPTAFYLCASSSNPGTGSNEQYFGPGTRLTVT.

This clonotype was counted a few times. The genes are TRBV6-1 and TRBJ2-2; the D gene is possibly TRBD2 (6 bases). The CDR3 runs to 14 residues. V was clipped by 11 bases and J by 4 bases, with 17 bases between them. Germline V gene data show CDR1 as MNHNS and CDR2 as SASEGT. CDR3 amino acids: CAGGSAQLTGELFF. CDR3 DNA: TGTGCCGGAGGGTCCGCGCAGCTCACCGGGGAGCTGTTTTTT.

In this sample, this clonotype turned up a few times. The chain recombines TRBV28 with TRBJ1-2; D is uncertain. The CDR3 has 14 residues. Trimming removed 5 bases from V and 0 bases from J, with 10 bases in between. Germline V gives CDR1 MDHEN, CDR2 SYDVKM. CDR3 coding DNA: TGTGCCAGCAGTCCCCCGTCCGCTAACTATGGCTACACCTTC. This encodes CASSPPSANYGYTF.

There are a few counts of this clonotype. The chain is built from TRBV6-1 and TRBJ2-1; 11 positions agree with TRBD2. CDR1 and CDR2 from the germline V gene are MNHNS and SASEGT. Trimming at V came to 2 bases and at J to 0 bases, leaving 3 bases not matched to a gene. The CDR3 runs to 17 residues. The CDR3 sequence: CASSELTSGSSYNEQFF. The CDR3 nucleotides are TGTGCCAGCAGTGAACTTACTAGCGGGAGCTCCTACAATGAGCAGTTCTTC.

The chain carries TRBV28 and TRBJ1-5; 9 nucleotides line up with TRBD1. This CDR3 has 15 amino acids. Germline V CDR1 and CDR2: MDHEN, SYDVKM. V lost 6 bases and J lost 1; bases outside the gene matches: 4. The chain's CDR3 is CASRQQGASNQPQHF. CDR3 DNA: TGTGCCAGCAGGCAACAGGGGGCAAGCAATCAGCCCCAGCATTTT.

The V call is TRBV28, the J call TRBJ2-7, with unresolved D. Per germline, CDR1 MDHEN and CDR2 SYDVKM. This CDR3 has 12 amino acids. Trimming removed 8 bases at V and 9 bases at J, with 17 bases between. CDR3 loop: CASGKDPNRQYF. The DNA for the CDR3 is TGTGCCAGCGGGAAGGACCCTAATCGGCAGTACTTC.

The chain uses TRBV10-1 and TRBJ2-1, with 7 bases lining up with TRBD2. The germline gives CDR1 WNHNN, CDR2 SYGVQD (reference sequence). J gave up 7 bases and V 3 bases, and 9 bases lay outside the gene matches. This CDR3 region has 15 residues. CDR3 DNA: TGCGCCAGCAGTGACGGGGGGAGGGCCACGAATGAGCAGTTCTTC. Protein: CASSDGGRATNEQFF.

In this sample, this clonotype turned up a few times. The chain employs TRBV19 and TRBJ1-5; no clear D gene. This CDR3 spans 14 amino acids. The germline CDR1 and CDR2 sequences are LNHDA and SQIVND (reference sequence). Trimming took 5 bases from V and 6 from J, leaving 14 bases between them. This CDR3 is CASSSTVGGQPQHF. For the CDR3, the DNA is TGTGCCAGTAGTTCAACAGTGGGTGGTCAGCCCCAGCATTTT.

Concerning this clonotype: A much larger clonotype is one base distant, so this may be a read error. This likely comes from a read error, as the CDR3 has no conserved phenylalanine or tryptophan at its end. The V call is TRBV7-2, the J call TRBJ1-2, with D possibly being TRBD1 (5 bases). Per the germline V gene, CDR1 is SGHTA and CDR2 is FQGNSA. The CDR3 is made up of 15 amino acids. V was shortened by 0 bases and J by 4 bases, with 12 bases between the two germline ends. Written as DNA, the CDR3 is TGTGCCAGCAGCTTAGCGGGGGATCTCGGCTATGGCTACACCTCC. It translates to CASSLAGDLGYGYTS.

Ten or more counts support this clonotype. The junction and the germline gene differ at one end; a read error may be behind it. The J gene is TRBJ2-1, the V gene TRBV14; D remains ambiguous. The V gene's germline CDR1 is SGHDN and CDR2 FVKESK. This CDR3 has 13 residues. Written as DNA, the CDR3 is TGCGCCAGCAGCCAAGAACTCTACAATGAGCAGTTCTTC. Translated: CASSQELYNEQFF. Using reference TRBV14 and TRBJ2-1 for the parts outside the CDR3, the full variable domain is EAGVTQFPSHSVIEKGQTVTLRCDPISGHDNLYWYRRVMGKEIKFLLHFVKESKQDESGMPNNRFLAERTGGTYSTLKVQPAELEDSGVYFCASSQELYNEQFFGPGTRLTVL.

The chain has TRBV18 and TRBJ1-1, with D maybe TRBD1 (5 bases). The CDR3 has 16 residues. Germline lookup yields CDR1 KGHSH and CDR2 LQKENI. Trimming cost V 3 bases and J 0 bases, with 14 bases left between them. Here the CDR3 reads CASSPGAPPLNTEAFF. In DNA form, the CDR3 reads TGTGCCAGCTCACCCGGGGCCCCACCCTTGAACACTGAAGCTTTCTTT. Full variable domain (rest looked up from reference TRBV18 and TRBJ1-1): NAGVMQNPRHLVRRRGQEARLRCSPMKGHSHVYWYRQLPEEGLKFMVYLQKENIIDESGMPKERFSAEFPKEGPSILRIQQVVRGDSAAYFCASSPGAPPLNTEAFFGQGTRLTVV.